This passage covers 31 T cell receptor beta chains from one sample sequenced in a study of Graves' ophthalmopathy and Graves' hyperthyroidism (dated by TCRdb to 2016 to 2019). The sample was run on an Illumina HiSeq 2000. For repertoire sequencing, the TCR beta CDR3 regions were amplified from RNA transcripts. HTBI primers and the Qiagen OneStep RT-PCR kit were used in a first-round RT-PCR, which was followed by a second-round multiplex PCR, size selection and purification. TCRdb reprocessing: public reads trimmed at Q25 with fastp, clones called with MiXCR, in-frame beta chains kept. Entries are consolidated by CDR3 protein sequence, retaining the most common genes and DNA. The sample table contains around 1.1 million distinct CDR3 sequences; only one count was recorded for about 35% of them. Jointly, the top ten make up 11% of the sample. The sample was peripheral blood or thyroid tissue (not recorded which). The receptors here all came from an adult man with Graves' hyperthyroidism.

This clonotype was seen repeatedly, ten times or more. J is TRBJ1-5 and V is TRBV2, with 7 bases matching TRBD1. Germline V CDR1 and CDR2: SNHLY, FYNNEI. CDR3 length: 14 amino acids. V shed 6 bases, J shed 4 bases, and the junction held 6 bases outside the gene matches. The CDR3 sequence is CASRGTARNQPQHF. The CDR3 region has the DNA TGTGCCAGCAGAGGGACAGCGAGGAATCAGCCCCAGCATTTT.

This clonotype was found a few times. The rearrangement links TRBV27 to TRBJ2-2; D is possibly TRBD1 (6 bases). With 4 bases removed from V and 7 bases from J, the gap between germline ends came to 10 bases. Germline CDR1 is MNHEY and CDR2 is SMNVEV (reference sequence). This CDR3 region has 13 residues. Here the CDR3 DNA reads TGTGCCAGCAGTTGGGGGCTGGTCGGGGAGCTGTTTTTT. Its translation: CASSWGLVGELFF.

This clonotype was observed a handful of times. The chain employs TRBV25-1 and TRBJ1-2; TRBD1 might be the D (5 bases). Trimming shortened V by 2 bases and J by 4 bases, and 11 bases separated the two germline ends. The CDR3 has 14 amino acids. CDR1 and CDR2 from the germline V gene are MGHDK and SYGVNS. The CDR3 sequence: CASSEPGRLYGYTF. In DNA, the CDR3 is TGTGCCAGCAGTGAACCGGGGCGCCTCTATGGCTACACCTTC.

This clonotype was detected only a few times. The chain links TRBV6-6 to TRBJ2-2; D possibly uses TRBD1 or TRBD2 (5 bases each). V lost 2 bases, J lost 7 bases, and 17 bases lay in between. From germline, CDR1 is MNHNY and CDR2 SVGAGI (reference sequence). The CDR3 spans 16 residues. CDR3 bases: TGTGCCAGCAGTTACCCGGGACGGAGAACAATCGGGGAGCTGTTTTTT. Its protein product is CASSYPGRRTIGELFF.

This clonotype was observed at least ten times. The chain couples TRBV20-1 to TRBJ2-7; possibly TRBD2 for D (6 bases). This CDR3 has 13 residues. Germline CDR1 reads DFQATT; CDR2 reads SNEGSKA (reference sequence). The V and J ends lost 3 bases and 5 bases respectively, with 14 bases between them. CDR3 residues: CSASGASVDEQYF. CDR3 nucleotide sequence: TGCAGTGCTAGCGGGGCTAGCGTGGACGAGCAGTACTTC.

This clonotype was counted once. The chain links TRBV12-3 or TRBV12-4 to TRBJ2-7; 8 bases agree with TRBD1. J lost 6 bases, V lost 6 bases, and 7 bases had no gene match. The CDR3 consists of 13 residues. Here the CDR3 reads CASRQGQASEQYF. The CDR3, as DNA: TGTGCCAGCAGACAGGGACAGGCGAGCGAGCAGTACTTC.

V is TRBV6-4 and J is TRBJ2-5; D possibly corresponds to TRBD2 (6 bases). The CDR3 is 17 amino acids. V was cut by 7 bases and J by 3 bases, with 24 bases left in between. Germline CDR1 and CDR2: MRHNA and SNTAGT. DNA of the CDR3: TGTGCCAGCACCTTGGGACTGGCCGGGATATTAGAAGAGACCCAGTACTTC. Translation: CASTLGLAGILEETQYF.

The chain links TRBV9 to TRBJ1-2; maybe TRBD1 (6 bases). The germline V gene encodes CDR1 SGDLS and CDR2 YYNGEE. The CDR3 has 15 amino acids. Trimming removed 0 bases from V and 4 bases from J, with 13 bases in between. The CDR3 region is CASSVGQALGYGYTF. CDR3 sequence (DNA): TGTGCCAGCAGCGTAGGACAGGCACTTGGCTATGGCTACACCTTC.

The V gene is TRBV4-1, the J gene TRBJ1-1, with a tentative D call TRBD1 (5 bases). This CDR3 region has 15 residues. Trimming stripped 0 bases from V and 1 base from J, with 9 bases between. Per the germline V gene, CDR1 is MGHRA and CDR2 is YSYEKL. The CDR3 loop is CASSQEEGRNTEAFF. The DNA of the CDR3 is TGCGCCAGCAGCCAAGAAGAGGGACGGAACACTGAAGCTTTCTTT.

V is TRBV7-2 and J is TRBJ2-7, with D possibly matching TRBD1 (6 bases). The CDR3 is made up of 15 amino acids. Germline CDR1 SGHTA, CDR2 FQGNSA. Trimming shortened V by 8 bases and J by 3 bases, and 20 bases separated the two germline ends. The CDR3 sequence is CASSPRAGADYEQYF. Written as DNA, the CDR3 is TGTGCCAGCTCACCACGCGCAGGGGCGGACTACGAGCAGTACTTC.

For this clonotype: Compared with germline, one end of the junction differs, possibly owing to a read error. The chain joins TRBV10-3 to TRBJ1-4; weak D call: TRBD1 (6 bases). CDR1 and CDR2 (germline): ENHRY, SYGVKD. There are 15 residues in the CDR3. CDR3 protein: CASSPQGTTNEKLFF. The CDR3 DNA sequence: TGTGCCAGCAGTCCTCAGGGGACAACTAATGAAAAACTGTTTTTT.

Concerning this clonotype itself: One base away lies a much larger clone, so this may be a sequencing read error. Written as DNA, the CDR3 is TGTGCCAGCAGCCGCGTCGGGGGGGCCGGGGCCAACGTCCCGACTTTC. Translated, it gives CASSRVGGAGANVPTF. The chain has TRBV7-8 and TRBJ2-6; 8 bases fit TRBD2. The CDR3 is made up of 16 amino acids. Germline CDR1 is SGHVS and CDR2 is FQNEAQ. Variable domain in full (rest from reference TRBV7-8 and TRBJ2-6): GAGVSQSPRYKVAKRGQDVALRCDPISGHVSLFWYQQALGQGPEFLTYFQNEAQLDKSGLPSDRFFAERPEGSVSTLKIQRTQQEDSAVYLCASSRVGGAGANVPTFGAGSRLTVL.

The V gene is TRBV28, the J gene TRBJ2-5; a weak D match, TRBD2 (6 bases). Per germline, CDR1 MDHEN and CDR2 SYDVKM. The V end was cut by 6 bases, the J end by 5 bases, with 22 bases between. The CDR3 covers 16 residues. The CDR3 DNA follows: TGTGCCAGCAGCTCCATGATCCTAGCGTTTGGGGAGACCCAGTACTTC. It yields the protein CASSSMILAFGETQYF.

This clonotype occurred many times. The chain has TRBV5-1 and TRBJ1-1; D gene uncertain. The CDR3 is 15 residues long. Between the trimmed V and J ends, which lost 0 bases and 4 bases, there was a span of 13 bases. CDR1 is SGHRS, CDR2 YFSETQ, per germline. CDR3 DNA: TGCGCCAGCAGCTTGGGAGGCTGGACGAGCACTGAAGCTTTCTTT. Translated: CASSLGGWTSTEAFF.

The chain employs TRBV29-1 and TRBJ1-2; 10 bases match TRBD1. This CDR3 is built from 12 residues. Germline assignment: CDR1 SQVTM and CDR2 ANQGSEA. V lost 4 bases to trimming and J lost 8 bases; unmatched junction nucleotides: 4. DNA of the CDR3: TGCAGCGTTGTAAGGACAGGGGGGGGCTACACCTTC. It translates to CSVVRTGGGYTF.

The chain uses TRBV6-2 or TRBV6-3 and TRBJ1-2; no firm D call. Per germline, CDR1 MNHEY and CDR2 SVGEGT. This CDR3 is built from 15 residues. The V end was cut by 5 bases, the J end by 4 bases, with 17 bases between. The DNA for the CDR3 is TGTGCCAGCAGTGAAGCGGGAGGCGGTGGCTATGGCTACACCTTC. This translates into CASSEAGGGGYGYTF.

In the case of this clonotype: This could be a read error, since a much larger clone is one nucleotide away. The chain couples TRBV7-8 to TRBJ1-1; the D is unclear. This CDR3 spans 15 amino acids. Germline loops: CDR1 SGHVS, CDR2 FQNEAQ. For the CDR3, the DNA is TGTGCCGGCAGCCCCGGCCCGGCGAGATTCACTGAAGCTTTCTTT. It yields the protein CAGSPGPARFTEAFF.

This clonotype occurred many times. This rearrangement joins TRBV5-8 to TRBJ1-2; weak D call: TRBD1 (5 bases). The germline CDR1 and CDR2 sequences are SGHTS and YDEGEE. Trimming took 3 bases from V and 2 from J, leaving 8 bases between them. The CDR3 is made up of 13 amino acids. For the CDR3, the DNA is TGTGCCAGCAGCTGGGACGGGAACTATGGCTACACCTTC. This gives the protein CASSWDGNYGYTF.

The chain recombines TRBV2 with TRBJ1-1; D unclear. Trimming removed 0 bases at V and 11 bases at J, with 16 bases between. The V gene's germline CDR1 is SNHLY and CDR2 FYNNEI. The CDR3 contains 14 residues. DNA for the CDR3: TGTGCCAGCAGTGAAGCCTCCTTCTCAGATAGGGCTTTCTTT. It codes for CASSEASFSDRAFF.

Regarding this clonotype: Given a much more abundant clone one base away, this may be a read error. This sequence joins TRBV25-1 and TRBJ2-7, with 9 bases that match TRBD2. This CDR3 has 15 amino acids. Germline CDR1 MGHDK, CDR2 SYGVNS. Written as DNA, the CDR3 is TGCGCCAGCAGCTTGCTCGGCGGGAGGGAGAACGAGCAGTACTTC. It codes for CASSLLGGRENEQYF.

A word on this clonotype: This clone may be a read error of a much larger clone one base away. This rearrangement joins TRBV9 to TRBJ2-2, with TRBD2 identical over 10 bases. CDR1 and CDR2 from the germline V gene are SGDLS and YYNGEE. The CDR3 is made up of 14 amino acids. The CDR3 loop is CVSSTGTSEVELFF. In nucleotides, the CDR3 is TGTGTCAGCAGCACCGGGACTAGCGAAGTGGAGCTGTTTTTT.

In this sample, this clonotype turned up many times. The gene calls are TRBV20-1 and TRBJ2-5, with D maybe TRBD1 (5 bases). V was pared by 3 bases and J by 5 bases, with 13 bases between. Per germline, CDR1 DFQATT and CDR2 SNEGSKA (reference sequence). The CDR3 has 13 residues. CDR3 DNA sequence: TGCAGTGCTAGTGATTCGACAGTTGAGACCCAGTACTTC. Amino acid sequence: CSASDSTVETQYF.

The CDR3 sequence is CAIRPGRTSSYEQYF. CDR3 in DNA: TGTGCCATCAGGCCGGGACGGACGAGCTCCTACGAGCAGTACTTC. The J gene is TRBJ2-7, the V gene TRBV10-3; either TRBD1 or TRBD2 may fit D (5 bases each). The germline V gene has CDR1 ENHRY and CDR2 SYGVKD. The CDR3 extends over 15 amino acids. V was pared by 6 bases and J by 0 bases, with 15 bases between.

The sample holds a few counts of this clonotype. A read error may account for a junction end that differs from germline. The J gene is TRBJ1-5, the V gene TRBV7-8; TRBD1 is a possible D gene (5 bases). Germline CDR1 is SGHVS and CDR2 is FQNEAQ. The CDR3 loop spans 15 amino acids. The CDR3 sequence is CASSQVTGGAQPQHF. CDR3 bases: TGCGCCAGCAGCCAGGTAACTGGAGGGGCACAGCCCCAGCATTTT.

For this clonotype: With a much larger clone just one base away, this may be a read error. This chain uses TRBV7-2 with TRBJ2-7, with 7 bases that match TRBD1. After removal of 7 bases from V and 4 bases from J, the junction contained 13 bases not matched to a gene. The CDR3 sequence is 15 residues long. CDR1 and CDR2 (germline): SGHTA, FQGNSA. This CDR3 is CASIPTGTDRYEQYF. The CDR3, as DNA: TGTGCCAGCATTCCCACCGGGACAGACAGGTACGAGCAGTACTTC.

The V and J genes are TRBV29-1 and TRBJ1-3; unclear D gene. CDR1 is SQVTM and CDR2 is ANQGSEA in the germline V gene. Trimming removed 1 base from V and 0 bases from J, with 13 bases in between. The CDR3 runs 16 residues. Written as DNA, the CDR3 is TGCAGCGTTGAAGTGCGGGCAGCCCGCTCTGGAAACACCATATATTTT. Protein: CSVEVRAARSGNTIYF.

This chain links TRBV11-2 with TRBJ1-6; TRBD1 aligns across 11 bases. CDR1 and CDR2 (germline): SGHAT, FQNNGV. Trimming took 11 bases from V and 8 from J; bases not matched to a gene: 11. The CDR3 is 15 residues long. The CDR3 DNA reads as TGTGCCTGGAGTGTACGGGACAGGGGGTATTCACCCCTCCACTTT. It translates to CAWSVRDRGYSPLHF. Full variable domain (missing parts from reference TRBV11-2 and TRBJ1-6): EAGVAQSPRYKIIEKRQSVAFWCNPISGHATLYWYQQILGQGPKLLIQFQNNGVVDDSQLPKDRFSAERLKGVDSTLKIQPAKLEDSAVYLCAWSVRDRGYSPLHFGNGTRLTVT.

Points on this clonotype: At one end the junction does not follow the germline gene, possibly because of a read error. This chain joins TRBV4-2 and TRBJ1-1; the D gene is possibly TRBD1 (6 bases). The CDR3 contains 14 residues. The germline CDR1 and CDR2 sequences are LGHNA and YNFKEQ. The CDR3 DNA follows: TGTGCCAGCAGCCCCGGACAGCCGAACGCTGAAGCTTTCTTT. Translating gives CASSPGQPNAEAFF.

This clonotype was detected ten times or more. The genes are TRBV19 and TRBJ1-5, with D unclear. Germline V gene sequence: CDR1 LNHDA, CDR2 SQIVND (reference sequence). CDR3 length equals 13 residues. V was clipped by 1 base and J by 6 bases, with 7 bases between them. CDR3 in DNA: TGTGCCAGTAGTATAGGGGGTTCTCAGCCCCAGCATTTT. It codes for CASSIGGSQPQHF.

This clonotype has at least ten counts. The chain couples TRBV13 to TRBJ1-1, with TRBD1 as a possible D gene (5 bases). CDR1 is PRHDT and CDR2 is FYEKMQ in the germline V gene (reference sequence). The CDR3 runs 13 residues. Trimming took off 6 bases at V and 5 bases at J, with 13 bases between the two ends. CDR3 loop: CASRKPGGTEAFF. The CDR3, as DNA: TGTGCCAGCAGGAAGCCGGGGGGGACTGAAGCTTTCTTT.

This clonotype was observed a handful of times. V gene TRBV4-3 combines with J gene TRBJ2-7; the D is unclear. CDR1 LGHNA and CDR2 YSLEER come from the germline V gene. The length of the CDR3 is 17 residues. Between the trimmed V and J ends, which lost 1 base and 0 bases, there was a span of 16 bases. This chain's CDR3 is CASSQGAQQRYSYEQYF. In nucleotides, the CDR3 is TGCGCCAGCAGCCAAGGGGCCCAGCAGCGATACTCCTACGAGCAGTACTTC.